This TCR beta chain was sequenced during a study of cytomegalovirus exposure and HLA in healthy donors. As regards this clone: What it binds is unknown.

The PCR ran on 60 Vbeta and 13 Jbeta primers. TCRdb keeps only in-frame clones here, not all; method: immunoSEQ multiplex PCR. The table lists about 120,000 clones, around 80% of them singletons. Healthy bone marrow donors formed the donor group. Study-wide points: Analysis was carried out at a later point, and it linked a missense DCLRE1C variant to TCR beta V- and J-gene trimming. Altogether, 160 or so TCR beta chains were recorded as cytomegalovirus-associated.

This TCR came from a man between 50 and 59 years old in good health and CMV-seronegative. Specimen: PBMCs.

This chain's CDR3 is CASSYSTSGNEQFF. Here the CDR3 DNA reads TGTGCCAGCAGCTACTCGACTAGCGGGAATGAGCAGTTCTTC. This chain joins TRBV11-2 and TRBJ2-1, with 10 bases aligning to TRBD2. V gave up 4 bases and J gave up 7 bases; unmatched junction bases: 4. This CDR3 has 14 residues. The germline CDR1 and CDR2 sequences are SGHAT and FQNNGV. The full variable domain, its missing parts supplied by reference TRBV11-2 and TRBJ2-1, is EAGVAQSPRYKIIEKRQSVAFWCNPISGHATLYWYQQILGQGPKLLIQFQNNGVVDDSQLPKDRFSAERLKGVDSTLKIQPAKLEDSAVYLCASSYSTSGNEQFFGPGTRLTVL.